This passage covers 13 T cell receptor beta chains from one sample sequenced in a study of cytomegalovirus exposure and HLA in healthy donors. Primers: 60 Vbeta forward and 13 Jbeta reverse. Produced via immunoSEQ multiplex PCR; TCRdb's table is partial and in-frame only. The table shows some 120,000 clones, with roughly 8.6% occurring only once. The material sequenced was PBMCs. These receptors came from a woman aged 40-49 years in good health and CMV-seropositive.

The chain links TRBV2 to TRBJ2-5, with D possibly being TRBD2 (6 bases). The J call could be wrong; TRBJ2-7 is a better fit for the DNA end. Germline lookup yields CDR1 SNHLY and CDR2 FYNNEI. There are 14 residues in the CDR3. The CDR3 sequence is CASSEGGGIHEQYF. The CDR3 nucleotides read TGTGCCAGCAGTGAAGGAGGAGGGATACACGAGCAGTACTTC.

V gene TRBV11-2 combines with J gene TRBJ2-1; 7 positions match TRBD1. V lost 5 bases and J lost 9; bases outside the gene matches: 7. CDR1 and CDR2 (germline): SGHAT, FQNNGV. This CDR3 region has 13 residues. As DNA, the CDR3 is TGTGCCAGCAGCACCCAACAGGGGTTTGAGCAGTTCTTC. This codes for CASSTQQGFEQFF.

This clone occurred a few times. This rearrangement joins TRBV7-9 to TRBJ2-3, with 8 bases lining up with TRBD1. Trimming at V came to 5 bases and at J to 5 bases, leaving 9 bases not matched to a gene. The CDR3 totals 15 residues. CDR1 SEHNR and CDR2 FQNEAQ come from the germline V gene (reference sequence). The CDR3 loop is CASSHRTGRIDTQYF. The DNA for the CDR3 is TGTGCCAGCAGCCACCGGACAGGGAGGATAGATACGCAGTATTTT.

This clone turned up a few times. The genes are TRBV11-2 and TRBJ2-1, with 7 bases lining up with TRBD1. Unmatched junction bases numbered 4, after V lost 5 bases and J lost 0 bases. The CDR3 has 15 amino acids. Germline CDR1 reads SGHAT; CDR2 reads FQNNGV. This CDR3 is CASSLRDSSYNEQFF. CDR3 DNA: TGTGCCAGCAGCCTCCGGGACAGCTCCTACAATGAGCAGTTCTTC.

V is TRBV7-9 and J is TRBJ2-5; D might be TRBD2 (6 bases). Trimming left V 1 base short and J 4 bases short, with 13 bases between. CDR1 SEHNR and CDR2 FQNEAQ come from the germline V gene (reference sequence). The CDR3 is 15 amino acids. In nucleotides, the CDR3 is TGTGCCAGCAGCTTAGTGAGTCGGGGGATAGAGACCCAGTACTTC. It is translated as CASSLVSRGIETQYF.

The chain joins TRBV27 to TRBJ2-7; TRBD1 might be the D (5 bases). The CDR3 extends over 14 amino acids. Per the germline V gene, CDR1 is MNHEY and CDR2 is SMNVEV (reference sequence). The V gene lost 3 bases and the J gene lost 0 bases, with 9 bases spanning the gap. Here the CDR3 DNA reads TGTGCCAGCAGTTTGACACAGGCCTCCTACGAGCAGTACTTC. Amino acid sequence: CASSLTQASYEQYF.

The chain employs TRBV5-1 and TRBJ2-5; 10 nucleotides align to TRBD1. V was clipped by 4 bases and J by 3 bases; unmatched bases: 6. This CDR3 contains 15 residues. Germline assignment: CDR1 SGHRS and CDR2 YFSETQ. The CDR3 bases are TGCGCCAGCAGCGGGACAGGGGTAATAGAAGAGACCCAGTACTTC. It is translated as CASSGTGVIEETQYF. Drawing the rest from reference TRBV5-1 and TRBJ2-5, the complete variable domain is KAGVTQTPRYLIKTRGQQVTLSCSPISGHRSVSWYQQTPGQGLQFLFEYFSETQRNKGNFPGRFSGRQFSNSRSEMNVSTLELGDSALYLCASSGTGVIEETQYFGPGTRLLVL.

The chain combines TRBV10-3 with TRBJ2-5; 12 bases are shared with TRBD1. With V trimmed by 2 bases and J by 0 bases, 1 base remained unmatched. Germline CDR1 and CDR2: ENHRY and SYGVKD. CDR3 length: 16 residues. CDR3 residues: CAISEGTGGYQETQYF. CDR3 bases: TGTGCCATCAGTGAGGGGACAGGGGGCTACCAAGAGACCCAGTACTTC.

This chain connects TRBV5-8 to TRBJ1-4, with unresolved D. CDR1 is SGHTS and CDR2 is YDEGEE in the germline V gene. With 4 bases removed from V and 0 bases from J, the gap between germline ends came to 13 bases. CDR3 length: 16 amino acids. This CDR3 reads CASSVRTSSTNEKLFF. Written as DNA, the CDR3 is TGTGCCAGCAGCGTCAGAACCTCCTCAACTAATGAAAAACTGTTTTTT.

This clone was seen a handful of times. The CDR3 region has the DNA TGTGCCAGCAGACTGTTGACAGGGGGCACTGAAGCTTTCTTT. This translates into CASRLLTGGTEAFF. This chain connects TRBV6-6 to TRBJ1-1, with TRBD1 identical over 9 bases. This CDR3 contains 14 residues. Germline values: CDR1 MNHNY, CDR2 SVGAGI (reference sequence). V was pared by 6 bases and J by 4 bases, with 6 bases of the junction left unmatched.

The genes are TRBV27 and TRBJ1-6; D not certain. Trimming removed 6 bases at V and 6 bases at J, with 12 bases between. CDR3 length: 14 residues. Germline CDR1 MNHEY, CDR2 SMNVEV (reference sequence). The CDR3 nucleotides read TGTGCCAGCAGGCCGAACAGAGTTAATTCACCCCTCCACTTT. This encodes CASRPNRVNSPLHF.

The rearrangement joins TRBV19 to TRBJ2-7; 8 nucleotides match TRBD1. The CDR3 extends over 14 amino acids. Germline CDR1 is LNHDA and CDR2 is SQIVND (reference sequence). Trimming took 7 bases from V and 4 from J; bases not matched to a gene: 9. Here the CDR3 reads CASTGRDRPYEQYF. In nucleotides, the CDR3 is TGTGCCAGTACCGGCCGGGACAGGCCGTACGAGCAGTACTTC.

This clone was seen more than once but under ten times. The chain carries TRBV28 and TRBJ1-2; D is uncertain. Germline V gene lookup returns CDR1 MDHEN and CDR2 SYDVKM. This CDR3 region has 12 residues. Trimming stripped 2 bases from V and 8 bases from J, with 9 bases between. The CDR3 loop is CASSLAVEGYTF. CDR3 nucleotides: TGTGCCAGCAGTTTAGCGGTGGAGGGCTACACCTTC.